The 10 T cell receptor beta chains presented below share a single source sample, sequenced in a study of CD8 T cells in cerebrospinal fluid in Alzheimer's disease. Using the 10x single-cell sequencing reads, TCRdb records one entry per CDR3 protein without DNA. Seen in this sample are more than 550 distinct CDR3 sequences; the ten most common clones hold roughly a fifth. Material: cerebrospinal fluid. These receptors came from a human donor in good health.

According to its frequency, this clonotype is medium-sized. CDR3 residues: CASSLSGGGNQPQHF. The chain joins TRBV5-1 to TRBJ1-5; TCRdb picks TRBD1, but there is no DNA to check that call. CDR3 length: 15 amino acids. CDR1 is SGHRS and CDR2 is YFSETQ in the germline V gene.

This clonotype is classed as medium-sized by frequency. The CDR3 sequence is CSAGRRGYEQYF. The chain carries TRBV20-1 and TRBJ2-7; TCRdb selects TRBD1, and the lack of DNA leaves this call unchecked. The germline V gene encodes CDR1 DFQATT and CDR2 SNEGSKA (reference sequence). The CDR3 has 12 amino acids.

By frequency, this clonotype is hyperexpanded. The rearrangement uses TRBV21-1 and TRBJ2-5. TRBV21-1 is a recognized pseudogene. This CDR3 is built from 13 residues. The CDR3 region is CASSKALLKTQYF.

Measured by frequency, this clonotype is medium-sized (0.01 to 0.1%). This rearrangement joins TRBV28 to TRBJ2-7. The germline CDR1 and CDR2 sequences are MDHEN and SYDVKM. This CDR3 is 12 amino acids long. This CDR3 reads CASSLPFYEQYF.

This clonotype counts as medium-sized by frequency. This chain uses TRBV7-8 with TRBJ1-1. Germline CDR1 is SGHVS and CDR2 is FQNEAQ. The CDR3 extends over 15 amino acids. The CDR3 is CASSFMDGLNTEAFF.

This clonotype is classed as medium-sized by frequency. The chain carries TRBV12-3 or TRBV12-4 and TRBJ2-7; TCRdb's D call of TRBD2 is untestable without DNA. The length of the CDR3 is 16 residues. The chain's CDR3 is CASSPDTSGPSYEQYF.

This clonotype counts as medium-sized by frequency. CDR3 residues: CASSPRSLGAETQYF. The chain combines TRBV18 with TRBJ2-5. The CDR3 runs 15 residues. Germline lookup yields CDR1 KGHSH and CDR2 LQKENI.

This clonotype shows up as large by frequency. The chain employs TRBV6-1 and TRBJ1-5; lacking DNA, the TRBD1 call made by TCRdb goes unchecked. Germline V gene data show CDR1 as MNHNS and CDR2 as SASEGT. The CDR3 covers 16 residues. The chain's CDR3 is CASSEAARQTNQPQHF.

This clonotype ranks as large in terms of frequency. The rearrangement links TRBV20-1 to TRBJ1-1. The CDR3 totals 15 residues. Per the germline V gene, CDR1 is DFQATT and CDR2 is SNEGSKA (reference sequence). The CDR3 region is CSARDITRPDTEAFF.

This clonotype shows up as medium-sized (0.01 to 0.1%) by frequency. The CDR3 sequence is CASSVAPSGGFSEQFF. This chain connects TRBV9 to TRBJ2-1; the D call from TCRdb, TRBD2, cannot be confirmed without DNA. This CDR3 comprises 16 residues. Germline V gene lookup returns CDR1 SGDLS and CDR2 YYNGEE. The whole variable domain, remainder taken from reference TRBV9 and TRBJ2-1, is DSGVTQTPKHLITATGQRVTLRCSPRSGDLSVYWYQQSLDQGLQFLIQYYNGEERAKGNILERFSAQQFPDLHSELNLSSLELGDSALYFCASSVAPSGGFSEQFFGPGTRLTVL.